Here is one T cell receptor beta chain with its context. The CDR3 runs to 15 residues. Germline V CDR1 and CDR2: GTSNPN, SVGIG (reference sequence). The ends lost 1 base at V and 6 bases at J; junction bases unmatched: 7. The data derive from a study of metastatic and nonmetastatic thyroid tumors. No treatment of any kind had been given to any patient before thyroid surgery. TCRdb used MiXCR to call clones anew from the PCR reads. The top ten clones hold roughly 11% of a sample with about 16,000 clones, about 25% of them seen once. This chain uses TRBV30 with TRBJ1-5; TRBD1 agrees at 9 bases. The sample taken for sequencing was blood. This TCR came from a male donor with papillary thyroid cancer or a benign thyroid nodule (not recorded which). Some clones in this sample may be carry-over from other donors' samples. CDR3 sequence (DNA): TGTGCCTGGAGTGACGGGACAGGGCGTGGTCAGCCCCAGCATTTT. It is translated as CAWSDGTGRGQPQHF.